What follows are 17 T cell receptor beta chains derived from one specimen sequenced in a study of blood T cell repertoires in COVID-19. This table comes from immunoSEQ multiplex PCR, and its TCRdb copy is limited to in-frame clones, with some not included. This sample has approximately 150,000 clones; about 87% occur once, and the top ten carry around 1.7%. Sequencing was done on a sample of peripheral blood. The receptors derive from a woman in her 50s with acute or convalescent COVID-19.

The CDR3, as DNA: TGTGCCAGCAGTTTTGGACAGGGGGCGTCCTATGGCTACACCTTC. Its protein is CASSFGQGASYGYTF. This sequence joins TRBV27 and TRBJ1-2; 11 bases line up with TRBD1. The germline V gene has CDR1 MNHEY and CDR2 SMNVEV (reference sequence). Losses at the gene ends were 3 bases for V and 4 bases for J; bases not matched to a gene: 4. The length of the CDR3 is 15 residues.

The genes are TRBV11-3 and TRBJ2-2, with a weak D call TRBD1 (6 bases). The V gene lost 5 bases and the J gene lost 1 base, with 11 bases spanning the gap. The CDR3 runs to 15 residues. From germline, CDR1 is SGHNT and CDR2 YENEEA. CDR3 region: CASSTDRLNTGELFF. Here the CDR3 DNA reads TGTGCCAGCAGCACGGACAGATTGAACACCGGGGAGCTGTTTTTT.

CDR3 nucleotides: TGTGCCAGCAGCGGGGGGACAGGGGGCTACTACGAGCAGTACTTC. Translated, it gives CASSGGTGGYYEQYF. The V call is TRBV7-6, the J call TRBJ2-7; TRBD1 matches 12 bases. The CDR3 sequence is 15 residues long. V shed 5 bases, J shed 3 bases, and the junction held 5 bases outside the gene matches. The germline V gene has CDR1 SGHVS and CDR2 FNYEAQ.

The rearrangement joins TRBV4-2 to TRBJ1-2, with D unresolved. Trimming took off 0 bases at V and 2 bases at J, with 10 bases between the two ends. CDR1 and CDR2 (germline): LGHNA, YNFKEQ. This CDR3 contains 15 residues. The CDR3 reads CASSQDRAGNYGYTF. The CDR3 nucleotides are TGTGCCAGCAGCCAAGATAGGGCGGGAAACTATGGCTACACCTTC.

V usage is TRBV15 and J usage is TRBJ1-2, with 8 bases that match TRBD1. Germline trimming cut 0 bases from V and 0 bases from J; bases unmatched to any gene: 6. The CDR3 spans 17 residues. CDR1 and CDR2 from the germline V gene are LNHNV and YYDKDF (reference sequence). Here the CDR3 reads CATSRDQGQGPNYGYTF. The CDR3 nucleotides read TGTGCCACCAGCAGAGATCAAGGACAGGGCCCTAACTATGGCTACACCTTC.

This chain uses TRBV7-9 with TRBJ2-1; TRBD2 matches at 12 bases. CDR3 size: 15 residues. The V gene end was trimmed by 6 bases and the J gene end by 4 bases; junction bases not matched to a gene: 4. Germline V gene lookup returns CDR1 SEHNR and CDR2 FQNEAQ (reference sequence). DNA for the CDR3: TGTGCCAGCAGTTCAGGACTAGCGGGGTACAATGAGCAGTTCTTC. This translates into CASSSGLAGYNEQFF. Based on the CDR3 plus reference TRBV7-9 and TRBJ2-1, the full variable domain is DTGVSQNPRHKITKRGQNVTFRCDPISEHNRLYWYRQTLGQGPEFLTYFQNEAQLEKSRLLSDRFSAERPKGSFSTLEIQRTEQGDSAMYLCASSSGLAGYNEQFFGPGTRLTVL.

This clone was counted a single time. The chain employs TRBV18 and TRBJ1-5; tentatively, D is TRBD1 (6 bases). Trimming took 3 bases from V and 3 from J, leaving 18 bases between them. This CDR3 is 17 amino acids long. Germline CDR1 is KGHSH and CDR2 is LQKENI. CDR3 region: CASSPPAGERLNQPQHF. CDR3 DNA: TGTGCCAGCTCACCGCCGGCAGGGGAGAGGCTCAATCAGCCCCAGCATTTT.

About this clone: Different DNA sequences within this sample yield the same CDR3. The genes are TRBV7-8 and TRBJ1-5, with 9 positions matching TRBD1. CDR1 is SGHVS, CDR2 FQNEAQ, per germline. Trimming at V came to 5 bases and at J to 4 bases, leaving 3 bases not matched to a gene. The CDR3 sequence is 14 residues long. The DNA for the CDR3 is TGTGCCAGCAGCCCTGGGACAGGGAATCAGCCCCAGCATTTT. Encoded protein: CASSPGTGNQPQHF.

This clone was detected once. The rearrangement joins TRBV20-1 to TRBJ1-1, with TRBD1 as a possible D gene (5 bases). CDR1 and CDR2 (germline): DFQATT, SNEGSKA (reference sequence). The CDR3 has 11 residues. Between the trimmed V and J ends, which lost 6 bases and 9 bases, there was a span of 14 bases. CDR3 sequence (DNA): TGCAGTGCGTCGGGGGAGTATCAAGCTTTCTTT. Translated, it gives CSASGEYQAFF.

This clone was detected once. The chain has TRBV27 and TRBJ1-6; D is ambiguous. The CDR3 is made up of 12 amino acids. The V and J ends lost 5 bases and 7 bases respectively, with 6 bases between them. CDR1 is MNHEY, CDR2 SMNVEV, per germline (reference sequence). This CDR3 reads CASSLLNSPLHF. The DNA of the CDR3 is TGTGCCAGCAGTCTTCTCAATTCACCCCTCCACTTT.

This chain connects TRBV5-1 to TRBJ1-1, with a tentative D call TRBD1 (6 bases). The CDR3 extends over 13 amino acids. With 4 bases removed from V and 2 bases from J, the gap between germline ends came to 9 bases. Germline V gene sequence: CDR1 SGHRS, CDR2 YFSETQ. CDR3 DNA: TGCGCCAGCAGCGAACAGGGTAACACTGAAGCTTTCTTT. Translation gives CASSEQGNTEAFF.

V usage is TRBV23-1 and J usage is TRBJ2-6; 8 nucleotides line up with TRBD1. TRBV23-1 is given ORF status, its function remaining uncertain. V shed 6 bases and J 1 base; nucleotides not matched to a gene: 8. CDR3 size: 17 residues. The chain's CDR3 is CASRKTGVLSGANVLTF. The CDR3 DNA reads as TGCGCCAGCAGGAAGACAGGGGTTTTATCTGGGGCCAACGTCCTGACTTTC.

The rearrangement links TRBV20-1 to TRBJ1-1; D possibly corresponds to TRBD1 (5 bases). The CDR3 totals 11 residues. Trimming took 3 bases from V and 11 from J, leaving 13 bases between them. Per germline, CDR1 DFQATT and CDR2 SNEGSKA (reference sequence). The CDR3 loop reads CSASSSGKAFF. CDR3 DNA: TGCAGTGCTAGTTCCTCAGGGAAGGCTTTCTTT.

V usage is TRBV9 and J usage is TRBJ2-1; 14 nucleotides agree with TRBD2. The germline CDR1 and CDR2 sequences are SGDLS and YYNGEE. CDR3 length: 18 residues. V lost 4 bases, J lost 9 bases, and 15 bases stayed unmatched. The CDR3 is CASSQTSGRAGGRGEQFF. CDR3 sequence (DNA): TGTGCCAGCAGCCAGACTAGCGGGAGGGCCGGCGGACGTGGTGAGCAGTTCTTC.

The chain has TRBV24-1 and TRBJ1-1, with D maybe TRBD1 (6 bases). V dropped 4 bases and J dropped 1 base, with 12 bases sitting between them. Germline V gives CDR1 KGHDR, CDR2 SFDVKD. The CDR3 consists of 15 residues. CDR3 loop: CATSDTTQGNTEAFF. For the CDR3, the DNA is TGTGCCACCAGTGACACCACACAGGGGAACACTGAAGCTTTCTTT.

The V gene is TRBV12-3 or TRBV12-4, the J gene TRBJ2-4; 7 bases agree with TRBD2. This CDR3 has 13 amino acids. V was pared by 5 bases and J by 8 bases, with 6 bases of the junction left unmatched. In DNA form, the CDR3 reads TGTGCCAGCAGTAGTGGGGGGGTGGACATTCAGTACTTC. It yields the protein CASSSGGVDIQYF.

This chain uses TRBV10-3 with TRBJ2-2; possible D gene TRBD2, 6 bases. This CDR3 contains 15 residues. Trimming stripped 0 bases from V and 4 bases from J, with 9 bases between. Germline-derived CDR1 and CDR2 are ENHRY and SYGVKD. The CDR3 reads CAISESGSGTGELFF. The CDR3 DNA reads TGTGCCATCAGTGAGTCGGGTAGCGGCACCGGGGAGCTGTTTTTT.